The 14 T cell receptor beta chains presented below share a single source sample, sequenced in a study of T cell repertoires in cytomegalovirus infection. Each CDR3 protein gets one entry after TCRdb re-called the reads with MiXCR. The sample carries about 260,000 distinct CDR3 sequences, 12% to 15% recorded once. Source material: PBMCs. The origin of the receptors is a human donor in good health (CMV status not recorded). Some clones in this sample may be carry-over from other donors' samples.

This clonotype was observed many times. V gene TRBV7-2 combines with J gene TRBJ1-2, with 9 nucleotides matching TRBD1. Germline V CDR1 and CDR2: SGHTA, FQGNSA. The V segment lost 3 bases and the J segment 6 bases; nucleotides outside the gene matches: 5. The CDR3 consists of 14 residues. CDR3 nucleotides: TGTGCCAGCAGCTTCGACAGGGGGGCGGATGGCTACACCTTC. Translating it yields CASSFDRGADGYTF.

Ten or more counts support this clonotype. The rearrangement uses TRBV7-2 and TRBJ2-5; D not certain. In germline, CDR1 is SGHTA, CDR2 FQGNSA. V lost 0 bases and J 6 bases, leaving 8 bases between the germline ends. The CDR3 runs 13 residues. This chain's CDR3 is CASSLAYSQTQYF. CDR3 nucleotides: TGTGCCAGCAGCTTAGCCTACAGCCAGACCCAGTACTTC.

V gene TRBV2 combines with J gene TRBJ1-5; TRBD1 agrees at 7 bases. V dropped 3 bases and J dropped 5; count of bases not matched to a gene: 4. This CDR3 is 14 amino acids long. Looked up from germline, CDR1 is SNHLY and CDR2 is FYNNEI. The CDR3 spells CASSEITGDQPQHF. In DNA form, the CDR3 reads TGTGCCAGCAGTGAGATCACAGGGGATCAGCCCCAGCATTTT.

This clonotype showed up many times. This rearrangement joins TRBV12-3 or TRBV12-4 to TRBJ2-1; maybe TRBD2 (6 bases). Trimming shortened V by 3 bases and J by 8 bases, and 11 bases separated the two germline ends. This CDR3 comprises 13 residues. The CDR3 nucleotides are TGTGCCAGCAGTTTTGGAGGGTTCGATGAGCAGTTCTTC. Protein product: CASSFGGFDEQFF.

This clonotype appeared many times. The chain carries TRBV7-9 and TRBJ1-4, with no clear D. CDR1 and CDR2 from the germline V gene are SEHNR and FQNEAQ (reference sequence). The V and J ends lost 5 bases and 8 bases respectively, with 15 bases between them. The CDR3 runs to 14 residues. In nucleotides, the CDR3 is TGTGCCAGCAGCCCTGGGTCAGGAAGGGAAAAACTGTTTTTT. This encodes CASSPGSGREKLFF.

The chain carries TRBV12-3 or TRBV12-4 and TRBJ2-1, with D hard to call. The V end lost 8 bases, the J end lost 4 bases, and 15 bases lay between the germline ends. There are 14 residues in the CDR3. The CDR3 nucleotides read TGTGCCAGCGGGTTTTACAGACTTTACAATGAGCAGTTCTTC. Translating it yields CASGFYRLYNEQFF.

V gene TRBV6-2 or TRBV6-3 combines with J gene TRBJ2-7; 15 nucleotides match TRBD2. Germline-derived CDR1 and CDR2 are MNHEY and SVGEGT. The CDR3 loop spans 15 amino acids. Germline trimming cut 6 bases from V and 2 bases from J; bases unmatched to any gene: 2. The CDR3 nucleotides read TGTGCCAGCAGGGGACTAGCGGGAGGTCCCTACGAGCAGTACTTC. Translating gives CASRGLAGGPYEQYF.

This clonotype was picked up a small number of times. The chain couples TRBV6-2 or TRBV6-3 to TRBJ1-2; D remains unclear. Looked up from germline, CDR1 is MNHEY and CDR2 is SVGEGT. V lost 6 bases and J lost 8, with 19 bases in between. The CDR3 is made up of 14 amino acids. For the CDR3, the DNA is TGTGCCAGCAGCTCTCCCGGCCGCGCCGCGGGCTACACCTTC. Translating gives CASSSPGRAAGYTF.

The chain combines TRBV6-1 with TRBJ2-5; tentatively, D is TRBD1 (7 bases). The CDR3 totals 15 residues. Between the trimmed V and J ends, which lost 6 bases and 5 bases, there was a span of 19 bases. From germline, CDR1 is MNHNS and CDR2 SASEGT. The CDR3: CASRPPRGDGETQYF. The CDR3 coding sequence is TGTGCCAGCAGACCCCCCAGGGGGGATGGCGAGACCCAGTACTTC.

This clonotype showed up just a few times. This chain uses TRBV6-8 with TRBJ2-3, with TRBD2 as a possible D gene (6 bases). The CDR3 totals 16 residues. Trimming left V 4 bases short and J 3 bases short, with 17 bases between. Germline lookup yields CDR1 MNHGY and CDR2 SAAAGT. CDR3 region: CASSLGVGSGTDTQYF. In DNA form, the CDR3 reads TGTGCCAGCAGTTTAGGTGTTGGCAGCGGGACAGATACGCAGTATTTT.

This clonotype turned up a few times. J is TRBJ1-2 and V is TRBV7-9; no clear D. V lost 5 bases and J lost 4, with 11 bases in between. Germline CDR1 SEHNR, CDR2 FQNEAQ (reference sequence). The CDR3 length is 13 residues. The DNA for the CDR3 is TGTGCCAGCAGCGACCGGACGGTCTATGGCTACACCTTC. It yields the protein CASSDRTVYGYTF.

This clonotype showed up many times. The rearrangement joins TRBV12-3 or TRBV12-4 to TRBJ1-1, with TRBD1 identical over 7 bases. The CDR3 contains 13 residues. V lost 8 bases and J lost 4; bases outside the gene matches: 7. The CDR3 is CASAPYRGTEAFF. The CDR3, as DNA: TGTGCCAGCGCTCCATACAGGGGCACTGAAGCTTTCTTT.

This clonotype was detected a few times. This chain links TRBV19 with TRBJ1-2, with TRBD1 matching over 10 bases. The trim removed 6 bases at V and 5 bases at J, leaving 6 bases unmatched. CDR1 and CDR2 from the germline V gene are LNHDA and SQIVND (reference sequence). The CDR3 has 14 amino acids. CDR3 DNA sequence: TGTGCCAGTAGGTACGACAGGGGGCTGTATGGCTACACCTTC. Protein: CASRYDRGLYGYTF.

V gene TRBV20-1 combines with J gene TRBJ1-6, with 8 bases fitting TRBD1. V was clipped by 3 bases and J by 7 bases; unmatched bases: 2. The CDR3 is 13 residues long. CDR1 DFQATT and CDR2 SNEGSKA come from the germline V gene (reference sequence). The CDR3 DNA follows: TGCAGTGCTAGGGACAGGGTAAATTCACCCCTCCACTTT. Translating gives CSARDRVNSPLHF.